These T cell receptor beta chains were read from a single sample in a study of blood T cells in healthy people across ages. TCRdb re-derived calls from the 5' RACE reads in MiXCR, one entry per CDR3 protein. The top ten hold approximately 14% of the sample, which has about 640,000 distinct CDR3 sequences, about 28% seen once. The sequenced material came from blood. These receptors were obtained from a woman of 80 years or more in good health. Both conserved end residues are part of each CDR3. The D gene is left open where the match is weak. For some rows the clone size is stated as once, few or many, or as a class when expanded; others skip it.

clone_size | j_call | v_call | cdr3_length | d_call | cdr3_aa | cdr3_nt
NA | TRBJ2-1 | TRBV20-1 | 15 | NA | CSARDWQQDYNEQFF | TGCAGTGCTAGAGATTGGCAGCAGGACTACAATGAGCAGTTCTTC
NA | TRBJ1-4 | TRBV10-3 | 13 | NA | CAVQRGANEKRFF | TGTGCCGTCCAGCGTGGGGCTAATGAAAAACGGTTTTTT
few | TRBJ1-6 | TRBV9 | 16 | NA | CASSFNSEGLGSPLHF | TGTGCCAGCAGCTTCAACTCGGAGGGCTTAGGTTCACCCCTCCACTTT
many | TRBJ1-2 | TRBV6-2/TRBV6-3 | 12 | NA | CASRTGQSGYTF | TGTGCCAGCAGAACCGGTCAAAGTGGCTACACCTTC
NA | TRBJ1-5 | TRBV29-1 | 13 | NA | CSARDGDNQPQHF | TGCAGCGCGCGGGACGGAGACAATCAGCCCCAGCATTTT
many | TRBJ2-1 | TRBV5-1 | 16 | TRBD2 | CASSLAETSGAGEQFF | TGCGCCAGCAGCTTGGCCGAGACTAGCGGGGCAGGTGAGCAGTTCTTC
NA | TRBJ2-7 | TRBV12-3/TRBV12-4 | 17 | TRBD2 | CASSYGGTWNGPYEQYF | TGTGCCAGCAGTTACGGGGGGACGTGGAACGGCCCCTACGAGCAGTACTTC
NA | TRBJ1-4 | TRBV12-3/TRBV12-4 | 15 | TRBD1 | CASSQGARGNEKRFF | TGTGCCAGCAGCCAGGGGGCGCGGGGTAATGAAAAACGGTTTTTT
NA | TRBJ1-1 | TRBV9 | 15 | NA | CASSPRQGPGTEAFF | TGTGCCAGCAGCCCCCGCCAGGGGCCGGGCACTGAAGCTTTCTTT
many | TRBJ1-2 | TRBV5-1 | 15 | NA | CASSFLEVSGHGYTF | TGCGCCAGCAGTTTTCTAGAAGTGAGTGGTCATGGCTACACCTTC
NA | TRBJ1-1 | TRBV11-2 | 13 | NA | CASNTGHGTEAFF | TGTGCCAGCAACACAGGGCATGGCACTGAAGCTTTCTTT
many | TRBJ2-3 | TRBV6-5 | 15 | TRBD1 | CASSYYGTGTDTQYF | TGTGCCAGCAGTTACTACGGGACAGGGACAGATACGCAGTATTTT
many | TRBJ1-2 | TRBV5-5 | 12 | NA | CASSPRTSGYTF | TGTGCCAGCAGCCCACGGACGAGTGGCTACACCTTC
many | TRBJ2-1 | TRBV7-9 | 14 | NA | CASSSGLLIDEQFF | TGTGCCAGCAGCTCCGGACTTCTTATCGATGAGCAGTTCTTC
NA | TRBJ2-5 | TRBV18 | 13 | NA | CASSARIQETQYF | TGTGCCAGCTCAGCACGGATCCAAGAGACCCAGTACTTC
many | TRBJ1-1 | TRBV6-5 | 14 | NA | CASSLRVGSTEAFF | TGTGCCAGCAGTCTCAGGGTTGGGAGCACTGAAGCTTTCTTT
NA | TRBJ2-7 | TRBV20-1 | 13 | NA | CSATRTVSDEQYF | TGCAGTGCTACGAGGACCGTCAGCGATGAGCAGTACTTC
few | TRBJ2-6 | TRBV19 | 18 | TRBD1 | CASSIDQGAFSGANVLTF | TGTGCCAGTAGTATAGATCAGGGGGCTTTCTCTGGGGCCAACGTCCTGACTTTC
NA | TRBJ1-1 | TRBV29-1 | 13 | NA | CSAMDSMNTEAFF | TGCAGCGCGATGGACAGCATGAACACTGAAGCTTTCTTT
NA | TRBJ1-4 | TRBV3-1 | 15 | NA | CASSQNQGNYEKLFF | TGTGCCAGCAGCCAAAACCAGGGGAACTACGAAAAACTGTTTTTT
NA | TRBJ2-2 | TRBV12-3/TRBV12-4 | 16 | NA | CASTRELRSNTGELFF | TGTGCCAGCACCCGGGAGCTCCGGTCGAACACCGGGGAGCTGTTTTTT
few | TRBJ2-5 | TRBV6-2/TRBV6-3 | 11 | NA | CAGSPRGTQYF | TGTGCCGGCAGCCCTCGGGGGACCCAGTACTTC
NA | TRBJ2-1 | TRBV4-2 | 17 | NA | CASSLPGGDTLSNEQFF | TGTGCCAGCAGCCTACCCGGGGGTGACACCCTATCCAATGAGCAGTTCTTC
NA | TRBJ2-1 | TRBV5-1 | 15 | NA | CASSLWAGPNNEQFF | TGCGCCAGCAGCTTGTGGGCAGGCCCTAACAATGAGCAGTTCTTC
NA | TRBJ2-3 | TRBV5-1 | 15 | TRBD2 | CASSQREGQSDTQYF | TGCGCCAGCAGTCAGCGGGAGGGCCAGTCAGATACGCAGTATTTT
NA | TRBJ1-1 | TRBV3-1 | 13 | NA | CASSHGGTTEAFF | TGTGCCAGCAGCCATGGGGGGACCACTGAAGCTTTCTTT
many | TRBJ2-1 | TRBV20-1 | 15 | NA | CSASRSLSSYNEQFF | TGCAGTGCTAGTAGGTCCCTCAGCTCCTACAATGAGCAGTTCTTC
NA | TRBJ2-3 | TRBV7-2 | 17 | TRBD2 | CASSLMAGVRAVDTQYF | TGTGCCAGCAGCTTAATGGCGGGAGTCCGTGCTGTTGATACGCAGTATTTT
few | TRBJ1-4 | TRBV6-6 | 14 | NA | CASRPGSGDEKLFF | TGTGCCAGCAGACCAGGGTCGGGGGATGAAAAACTGTTTTTT
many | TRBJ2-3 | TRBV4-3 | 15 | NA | CASSQGRTSTDTQYF | TGCGCCAGCAGCCAGGGCAGAACTAGCACAGATACGCAGTATTTT
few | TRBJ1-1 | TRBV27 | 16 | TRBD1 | CASSSPTGGPVTEAFF | TGTGCCAGCAGCTCCCCGACAGGGGGGCCGGTGACTGAAGCTTTCTTT
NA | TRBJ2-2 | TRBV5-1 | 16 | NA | CASSLARGADTGELFF | TGCGCCAGCAGCTTGGCAAGGGGGGCCGACACCGGGGAGCTGTTTTTT
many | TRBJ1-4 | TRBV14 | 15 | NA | CASSRIRTGNEKLFF | TGTGCCAGCAGCCGAATCCGCACGGGGAATGAAAAACTGTTTTTT
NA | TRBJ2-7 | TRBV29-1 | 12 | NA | CSVGWQLYEQYF | TGCAGCGTTGGCTGGCAGCTCTACGAGCAGTACTTC
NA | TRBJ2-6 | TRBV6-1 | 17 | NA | CASSQRLGVLGANVLTF | TGTGCCAGCAGCCAACGGTTGGGGGTATTAGGGGCCAACGTCCTGACTTTC
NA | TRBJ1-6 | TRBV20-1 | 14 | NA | CSARDPIHNSPLHF | TGCAGTGCTAGAGATCCGATCCATAATTCACCCCTCCACTTT
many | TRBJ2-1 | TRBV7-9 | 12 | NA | CASSSSLLEQFF | TGTGCCAGCAGCTCGTCTCTACTAGAGCAGTTCTTC